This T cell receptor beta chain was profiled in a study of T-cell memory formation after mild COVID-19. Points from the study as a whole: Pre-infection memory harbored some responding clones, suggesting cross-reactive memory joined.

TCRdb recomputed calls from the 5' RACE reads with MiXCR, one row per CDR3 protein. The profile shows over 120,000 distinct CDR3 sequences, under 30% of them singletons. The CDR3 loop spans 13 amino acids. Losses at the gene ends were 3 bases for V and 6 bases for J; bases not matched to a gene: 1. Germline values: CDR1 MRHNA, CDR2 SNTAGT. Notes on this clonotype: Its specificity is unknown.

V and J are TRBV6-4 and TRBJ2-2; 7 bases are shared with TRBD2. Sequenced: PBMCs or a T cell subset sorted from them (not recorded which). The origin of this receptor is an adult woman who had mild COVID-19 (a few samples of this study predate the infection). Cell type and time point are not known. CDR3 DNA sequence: TGTGCCAGCAGTGAGGGAGGGGCCGGGGAGCTGTTTTTT. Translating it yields CASSEGGAGELFF.